A selection of T cell receptor beta chains follows, all from one sample in a study of blood T cell repertoires in COVID-19. TCRdb's table, derived via immunoSEQ multiplex PCR, lists solely in-frame clones and lacks some. The sample carries fewer than 500,000 clones, about 90% recorded once. Material for sequencing was peripheral blood. The receptors were gathered from a man between 18 and 35 years old with COVID-19, enrolled during active disease. The conserved cysteine and the conserved F or W are not part of the CDR3 here. Each record gives: J gene, V gene, CDR3 protein.

>TRBJ2-1|TRBV9
ASSVVQGDEQF
>TRBJ2-3|TRBV27
ASNPRGRRTDTQY
>TRBJ2-2|TRBV6-1
ASSEYRSTELF
>TRBJ2-1|TRBV9
ASSDITGGNEQF
>TRBJ2-1|TRBV7-6
ASSLGLAEPDNEQF
>TRBJ2-3|TRBV5-8
ASSFFSTDTQY
>TRBJ2-4|TRBV12-3/TRBV12-4
ASRTGAKNIQY
>TRBJ2-7|TRBV29-1
SVEEGGNTHSYEQY
>TRBJ2-3|TRBV7-8
ASRLSADTQY
>TRBJ1-2|TRBV23-1
ASRIISGTGT
>TRBJ2-2|TRBV5-1
ASSPQRRTGELF
>TRBJ2-3|TRBV6-5
ASRWREDTDTQY
>TRBJ2-1|TRBV18
ASSPLATSGEQF
>TRBJ1-4|TRBV7-2
ASSLGRRGEKLF
>TRBJ2-7|TRBV5-4
ASSLAGRHEQY
>TRBJ2-7|TRBV3-1/TRBV3-2
ASSQASTDSYYEQY
>TRBJ1-6|TRBV7-2
ASSINLASSYNSPLH
>TRBJ2-5|TRBV7-6
ASSQSLAGVQETQY
>TRBJ1-6|TRBV3-1/TRBV3-2
ASSPRSPGVSNSPLH
>TRBJ2-6|TRBV9
ASSVGGGNSGANVLT
>TRBJ2-7|TRBV7-9
ASSSATGINEQY
>TRBJ2-5|TRBV18
ASSPPFLQETQY
>TRBJ2-5|TRBV6-5
ASSYSGGVPGQY
>TRBJ2-3|TRBV7-2
ASSLVAGVSDTQY
>TRBJ2-1|TRBV7-3
ASSPGFRGRKSENEQF
>TRBJ1-1|TRBV6-5
ASSYSHRGGTEAF
>TRBJ2-7|TRBV2
ASSESASGMYEQY
>TRBJ2-7|TRBV4-1
ASSQVPSGSLYEQY
>TRBJ2-7|TRBV27
ASSFSGTSYEQY
>TRBJ1-4|TRBV5-4
ASSLAGNDNEKLF
>TRBJ2-5|TRBV5-1
ASSLAGEGETQY
>TRBJ1-1|TRBV3-1/TRBV3-2
ASSSRYVGRGNTEAF
>TRBJ2-5|TRBV5-1
ASSFLDHQETQY
>TRBJ1-2|TRBV29-1
SVEDGGGGYT
>TRBJ1-2|TRBV11-2
ASSSQGNYGYT
>TRBJ2-7|TRBV5-4
ASSFVQGNEQY
>TRBJ2-3|TRBV4-1
ASSQVTSTDTQY
>TRBJ2-1|TRBV6-4
ASSVTSGRADEQF
>TRBJ1-6|TRBV4-1
ASSQESSYNSPLH
>TRBJ2-5|TRBV19
ASNQPGNQETQY
>TRBJ2-3|TRBV24-1
ATSDAGTSPDTQY
>TRBJ1-1|TRBV13
ASSPDTGSTEAF
>TRBJ2-7|TRBV29-1
SVGFSVYEQY
>TRBJ2-5|TRBV11-3
ASSSDRGERQQETQY